Following are 27 T cell receptor beta chains from one sample sequenced in a study of blood T cell repertoires in COVID-19 (dated by TCRdb to between 2020 and 2021). Library preparation employed the immunoSEQ multiplex PCR assay. Sourced from immuneACCESS, this table was stored by TCRdb with only in-frame sequences that have V and J called. A share of the clones is absent; for the studies checked, an unresolved V gene accounts for under half, and the remainder has no known explanation. The sample data list 150,000 or so clones, and about nine tenths of these were observed just once. The ten largest clones add up to more than 2% of the sample. Sample: peripheral blood. The source is a man between 18 and 35 years old with acute or convalescent COVID-19.

This chain joins TRBV4-2 and TRBJ2-1; 11 bases fit TRBD2. The germline V gene has CDR1 LGHNA and CDR2 YNFKEQ. With 0 bases clipped from V and 7 bases from J, the junction kept 8 bases outside the gene matches. The CDR3 has 17 residues. The CDR3 reads CASSQEGTSGSRNEQFF. In nucleotides, the CDR3 is TGTGCCAGCAGCCAAGAAGGAACTAGCGGGAGCCGGAATGAGCAGTTCTTC.

The gene calls are TRBV14 and TRBJ2-2, with 7 bases matching TRBD1. The J segment lost 0 bases and the V segment lost 4 bases, leaving 5 bases of the junction unmatched. The CDR3 is 16 amino acids. CDR1 SGHDN and CDR2 FVKESK come from the germline V gene. CDR3 in amino acids: CASSPRQGTNTGELFF. CDR3 DNA sequence: TGTGCCAGCAGCCCTCGACAGGGTACGAACACCGGGGAGCTGTTTTTT. The complete variable domain, with remaining parts taken from reference TRBV14 and TRBJ2-2, reads EAGVTQFPSHSVIEKGQTVTLRCDPISGHDNLYWYRRVMGKEIKFLLHFVKESKQDESGMPNNRFLAERTGGTYSTLKVQPAELEDSGVYFCASSPRQGTNTGELFFGEGSRLTVL.

This rearrangement joins TRBV13 to TRBJ2-7; D is perhaps TRBD1 (5 bases). The CDR3 spans 13 residues. The V end lost 5 bases, the J end lost 6 bases, and 14 bases lay between the germline ends. The germline CDR1 and CDR2 sequences are PRHDT and FYEKMQ (reference sequence). The CDR3 DNA reads TGTGCCAGCAGCGCGCAGGGAACTGGCGAGCAGTACTTC. Translating gives CASSAQGTGEQYF.

The V and J genes are TRBV5-8 and TRBJ2-1, with D possibly TRBD1 on 5 matching bases. The germline V and J ends were trimmed by 2 bases and 9 bases, with 15 bases remaining between them. The CDR3 consists of 14 residues. Germline-derived CDR1 and CDR2 are SGHTS and YDEGEE. The CDR3 sequence: CASSFRVLPPEQFF. The CDR3 DNA follows: TGTGCCAGCAGCTTCAGGGTTCTTCCGCCTGAGCAGTTCTTC.

V usage is TRBV18 and J usage is TRBJ2-5; TRBD1 is a possible D gene (7 bases). The CDR3 loop spans 11 amino acids. The V end was cut by 8 bases, the J end by 4 bases, with 8 bases between. CDR1 and CDR2 from the germline V gene are KGHSH and LQKENI. DNA for the CDR3: TGTGCCAGCCAGGGGGGAGAGACCCAGTACTTC. Amino acids: CASQGGETQYF.

The chain is built from TRBV27 and TRBJ1-5; perhaps TRBD1 as D (5 bases). Germline CDR1 MNHEY, CDR2 SMNVEV (reference sequence). This CDR3 has 15 amino acids. Trimming removed 2 bases from V and 4 bases from J, with 12 bases in between. The CDR3 sequence is CASSLRIGGNQPQHF. The CDR3 DNA follows: TGTGCCAGCAGTTTAAGGATTGGGGGGAATCAGCCCCAGCATTTT.

The V and J genes are TRBV2 and TRBJ2-7; D might be TRBD1 (5 bases). The V end was cut by 10 bases, the J end by 3 bases, with 19 bases between. CDR1 and CDR2 (germline): SNHLY, FYNNEI. There are 14 residues in the CDR3. The CDR3: CATQDSFRNYEQYF. CDR3 nucleotides: TGTGCCACCCAAGACAGTTTCCGAAACTACGAGCAGTACTTC.

The chain employs TRBV3-1 (or the pseudogene TRBV3-2) and TRBJ1-2; 7 bases match TRBD1. V shed 3 bases, J shed 8 bases, and the junction held 15 bases outside the gene matches. The CDR3 sequence is 16 residues long. Germline V gene lookup returns CDR1 LGHDT and CDR2 YNNKEL (reference sequence). The CDR3 region is CASSHDGQALLSGYTF. DNA of the CDR3: TGTGCCAGCAGCCATGACGGACAGGCCTTATTGAGCGGCTACACCTTC.

The chain employs TRBV7-9 and TRBJ2-1; possibly TRBD1 for D (8 bases). Trimming shortened V by 5 bases and J by 0 bases, and 17 bases separated the two germline ends. Germline V gene data show CDR1 as SEHNR and CDR2 as FQNEAQ (reference sequence). The CDR3 runs 17 residues. This chain's CDR3 is CASSPGQGGTSYNEQFF. CDR3 bases: TGTGCCAGCAGCCCCGGACAGGGAGGGACCTCCTACAATGAGCAGTTCTTC.

The chain employs TRBV9 and TRBJ1-2, with D tentatively TRBD1 (5 bases). Germline assignment: CDR1 SGDLS and CDR2 YYNGEE. This CDR3 comprises 15 residues. V dropped 0 bases and J dropped 4 bases, with 13 bases sitting between them. The CDR3 DNA reads TGTGCCAGCAGCGTAGATCCGGGGGACCTCTATGGCTACACCTTC. It is translated as CASSVDPGDLYGYTF.

This chain uses TRBV15 with TRBJ2-2, with a weak D call TRBD1 (5 bases). The CDR3 length is 14 residues. The V end lost 4 bases, the J end lost 7 bases, and 13 bases lay between the germline ends. CDR1 is LNHNV and CDR2 is YYDKDF in the germline V gene (reference sequence). The CDR3 nucleotides are TGTGCCACCAGCAAAGGCAGGGTGGACGGGGAGCTGTTTTTT. Translated: CATSKGRVDGELFF.

The chain joins TRBV20-1 to TRBJ1-1; TRBD1 might be the D (5 bases). Per the germline V gene, CDR1 is DFQATT and CDR2 is SNEGSKA (reference sequence). The germline V and J ends were trimmed by 5 bases and 10 bases, with 11 bases remaining between them. The CDR3 extends over 10 amino acids. The CDR3 here is CSAGWGPAFF. The CDR3 nucleotides read TGCAGTGCTGGATGGGGCCCAGCTTTCTTT.

The chain links TRBV7-2 to TRBJ1-6; 8 bases are shared with TRBD1. Germline V gene sequence: CDR1 SGHTA, CDR2 FQGNSA. CDR3 length: 15 residues. V trimming: 5 bases; J trimming: 6 bases; junction bases outside the gene matches: 6. The CDR3 bases are TGTGCCAGCAGCCATCGCAGGGGGCCTAATTCACCCCTCCACTTT. This translates into CASSHRRGPNSPLHF.

The chain is built from TRBV7-9 and TRBJ2-1; 8 bases agree with TRBD1. V lost 0 bases to trimming and J lost 6 bases; unmatched junction nucleotides: 10. The germline CDR1 and CDR2 sequences are SEHNR and FQNEAQ (reference sequence). The CDR3 length is 17 residues. The DNA for the CDR3 is TGTGCCAGCAGCTTAGCATGGACAGGGAAATCAATCAATGAGCAGTTCTTC. It is translated as CASSLAWTGKSINEQFF.

This chain uses TRBV7-6 with TRBJ2-7; 10 nucleotides line up with TRBD1. CDR3 size: 15 residues. The V and J ends lost 1 base and 12 bases, in that order; junction bases with no gene match: 12. Per the germline V gene, CDR1 is SGHVS and CDR2 is FNYEAQ. As DNA, the CDR3 is TGTGCCAGCAGCTTAGAAACCGGGACAGGGGACCCCCTGTACTTC. Translating it yields CASSLETGTGDPLYF.

A few counts support this clone. The gene calls are TRBV7-9 and TRBJ1-3; D call uncertain. V gave up 5 bases and J gave up 0 bases, with 11 bases separating them. CDR3 length: 15 residues. The V gene's germline CDR1 is SEHNR and CDR2 FQNEAQ (reference sequence). The CDR3 region is CASSLGPGSGNTIYF. CDR3 DNA: TGTGCCAGCAGCCTAGGACCGGGCTCTGGAAACACCATATATTTT.

The sample holds a few counts of this clone. This chain links TRBV5-5 with TRBJ2-7, with D possibly being TRBD1 (7 bases). Trimming cost V 1 base and J 5 bases, with 13 bases left between them. The CDR3 contains 14 residues. CDR1 SGHKS and CDR2 YYEKEE come from the germline V gene (reference sequence). The CDR3 DNA reads TGTGCCAGCAGCTTGCTAGTCAGGGGGGACGAGCAGTACTTC. Its protein is CASSLLVRGDEQYF. The entire variable domain, with the rest obtained from reference TRBV5-5 and TRBJ2-7, is as follows: DAGVTQSPTHLIKTRGQQVTLRCSPISGHKSVSWYQQVLGQGPQFIFQYYEKEERGRGNFPDRFSARQFPNYSSELNVNALLLGDSALYLCASSLLVRGDEQYFGPGTRLTVT.

This clone appeared once. This sequence joins TRBV5-4 and TRBJ2-7, with 8 positions matching TRBD2. V shed 3 bases, J shed 2 bases, and the junction held 13 bases outside the gene matches. CDR1 is SGHNT and CDR2 is YYREEE in the germline V gene (reference sequence). The CDR3 is 17 residues long. Here the CDR3 DNA reads TGTGCCAGCAGCTACCGGGGCGGGAGGTCCGCGACCTACGAGCAGTACTTC. Its translation is CASSYRGGRSATYEQYF.

In its sample, this clone was seen once. The chain has TRBV11-2 and TRBJ2-7, with unresolved D. CDR1 SGHAT and CDR2 FQNNGV come from the germline V gene. V lost 2 bases to trimming and J lost 4 bases, with 15 bases between them. CDR3 length: 15 residues. The CDR3 here is CASSLQFFLQYEQYF. CDR3 coding DNA: TGTGCCAGCAGCTTACAGTTCTTCCTCCAATACGAGCAGTACTTC.

The chain is built from TRBV6-5 and TRBJ1-1; no clear D gene. V lost 7 bases to trimming and J lost 3 bases, with 6 bases between them. CDR1 MNHEY and CDR2 SVGAGI come from the germline V gene. The CDR3 has 11 amino acids. CDR3 DNA sequence: TGTGCCAGCAAACAGCACACTGAAGCTTTCTTT. Translation gives CASKQHTEAFF.

The V gene is TRBV3-1 (or the pseudogene TRBV3-2), the J gene TRBJ2-1, with 7 bases lining up with TRBD2. The ends lost 3 bases at V and 8 bases at J; junction bases unmatched: 4. The germline V gene encodes CDR1 LGHDT and CDR2 YNNKEL (reference sequence). The CDR3 has 13 amino acids. The CDR3 sequence: CASSHGSGHEQFF. The CDR3, as DNA: TGTGCCAGCAGCCATGGTAGCGGGCATGAGCAGTTCTTC.

The rearrangement links TRBV11-2 to TRBJ1-1; the match to TRBD1 covers 7 bases. The germline V gene has CDR1 SGHAT and CDR2 FQNNGV. J lost 0 bases, V lost 5 bases, and 15 bases had no gene match. This CDR3 contains 18 residues. CDR3 residues: CASSRPVTGRFMNTEAFF. As DNA, the CDR3 is TGTGCCAGCAGCCGGCCAGTGACAGGGAGATTCATGAACACTGAAGCTTTCTTT.

The V gene is TRBV6-1, the J gene TRBJ1-3; no firm D call. Trimming shortened V by 8 bases and J by 5 bases, and 10 bases separated the two germline ends. The CDR3 length is 12 residues. Germline CDR1 is MNHNS and CDR2 is SASEGT. The CDR3 loop is CASAEERNTIYF. CDR3 nucleotides: TGTGCCAGCGCTGAGGAAAGAAACACCATATATTTT.

This sequence joins TRBV7-2 and TRBJ2-3; 8 nucleotides agree with TRBD2. Trimming removed 8 bases from V and 4 bases from J; junction bases left unmatched: 8. Germline-derived CDR1 and CDR2 are SGHTA and FQGNSA. This CDR3 is built from 14 residues. The CDR3 here is CASEAGGFADTQYF. The CDR3 DNA reads as TGTGCCAGCGAGGCGGGAGGATTTGCAGATACGCAGTATTTT.

V gene TRBV15 combines with J gene TRBJ2-3; 12 nucleotides match TRBD2. This CDR3 spans 17 amino acids. V lost 1 base to trimming and J lost 6 bases; unmatched junction nucleotides: 8. CDR1 and CDR2 (germline): LNHNV, YYDKDF (reference sequence). In DNA form, the CDR3 reads TGTGCCACCAGCAGAGGGGAACTAGCGGGGGGATTGGATACGCAGTATTTT. This gives the protein CATSRGELAGGLDTQYF.

The chain employs TRBV24-1 and TRBJ1-2; 7 bases align to TRBD1. The CDR3 extends over 14 amino acids. CDR1 is KGHDR and CDR2 is SFDVKD in the germline V gene. The V segment lost 4 bases and the J segment 1 base; nucleotides outside the gene matches: 2. The CDR3 DNA sequence: TGTGCCACCAGTGACCCAGGGGGTAACTATGGCTACACCTTC. This codes for CATSDPGGNYGYTF.

The rearrangement uses TRBV6-1 and TRBJ1-4; no firm D call. This CDR3 spans 14 amino acids. The V and J ends lost 0 bases and 8 bases respectively, with 10 bases between them. Germline V gene lookup returns CDR1 MNHNS and CDR2 SASEGT. CDR3 nucleotides: TGTGCCAGCAGTGAAGCGCGGTCACGGGAAAAACTGTTTTTT. It specifies CASSEARSREKLFF.